Listed here are 28 T cell receptor beta chains from one sample, sequenced in a study of response to subunit inactivated influenza vaccine (dated by TCRdb to 2016 to 2019). Library construction relied on RT-PCR. The reads were generated on an Illumina HiSeq 2500. TCRdb took the public reads, trimmed them with fastp at Q25, ran MiXCR for clone calling and kept in-frame beta chains. One record per CDR3 amino acid sequence lists the most common genes and DNA. The sample table contains approximately 500,000 distinct CDR3 sequences; only one count was recorded for roughly 13% of them. The ten largest clones take up around 13% of the sample. The time point label, as the study defines it: around 47 days after influenza vaccine administration. Here the sequenced sample was PBMCs from blood, taken 35 to 45 days after vaccination. These receptors all stem from a man aged 50-59 years who received an inactivated influenza vaccine. Donor details come from another sample of the same person, matched by shared clones.

This clonotype was observed at least ten times. V usage is TRBV12-3 or TRBV12-4 and J usage is TRBJ2-3; 10 nucleotides match TRBD2. J was trimmed by 2 bases and V by 5 bases; bases with no gene match: 7. The CDR3 covers 16 residues. The CDR3 loop is CASSPGLASLTDTQYF. DNA of the CDR3: TGTGCCAGCAGTCCGGGACTAGCGAGCCTCACAGATACGCAGTATTTT.

This clonotype appeared many times. The J gene is TRBJ2-3, the V gene TRBV5-1, with D possibly being TRBD1 or TRBD2 (6 bases each). The CDR3 covers 14 residues. V gave up 0 bases and J gave up 4 bases, with 9 bases separating them. Per the germline V gene, CDR1 is SGHRS and CDR2 is YFSETQ. CDR3 coding DNA: TGCGCCAGCAGCTTGGCGGGGGCTGCAGATACGCAGTATTTT. Amino acid sequence: CASSLAGAADTQYF. The full variable domain, completed using reference TRBV5-1 and TRBJ2-3, is KAGVTQTPRYLIKTRGQQVTLSCSPISGHRSVSWYQQTPGQGLQFLFEYFSETQRNKGNFPGRFSGRQFSNSRSEMNVSTLELGDSALYLCASSLAGAADTQYFGPGTRLTVL.

This clonotype was seen repeatedly, ten times or more. The chain employs TRBV29-1 and TRBJ2-7; 8 bases line up with TRBD2. The V segment lost 6 bases and the J segment 5 bases; nucleotides outside the gene matches: 9. CDR3 length: 13 residues. Germline V gives CDR1 SQVTM, CDR2 ANQGSEA. CDR3 sequence: CSVDSGRANEQYF. The CDR3 DNA reads TGCAGCGTAGATTCCGGGAGGGCCAACGAGCAGTACTTC.

V and J are TRBV6-2 or TRBV6-3 and TRBJ2-1; possible D gene TRBD2, 5 bases. Per germline, CDR1 MNHEY and CDR2 SVGEGT. CDR3 size: 16 residues. V dropped 2 bases and J dropped 1 base, with 12 bases sitting between them. Here the CDR3 reads CASSYMDSPSYNEQFF. DNA for the CDR3: TGTGCCAGCAGTTACATGGACTCCCCATCCTACAATGAGCAGTTCTTC.

This clonotype has more than one count but fewer than ten. The genes are TRBV7-2 and TRBJ2-5, with a tentative D call TRBD1 (6 bases). The germline CDR1 and CDR2 sequences are SGHTA and FQGNSA. This CDR3 spans 15 amino acids. Trimming shortened V by 1 base and J by 9 bases, and 18 bases separated the two germline ends. For the CDR3, the DNA is TGTGCCAGCAGCTTAGACAGGGCGCTAGCCTCGGCCCAGTACTTC. Protein sequence: CASSLDRALASAQYF.

Many counts were recorded for this clonotype. This chain uses TRBV12-3 or TRBV12-4 with TRBJ2-5, with 10 bases matching TRBD2. V shed 6 bases and J 2 bases; nucleotides not matched to a gene: 6. This CDR3 is built from 15 residues. The DNA for the CDR3 is TGTGCCAGCAGCCCGGGACTAGCGAATCAAGAGACCCAGTACTTC. Translated, it gives CASSPGLANQETQYF.

Only a few counts were recorded for this clonotype. The rearrangement uses TRBV28 and TRBJ1-2; 9 nucleotides agree with TRBD1. The germline CDR1 and CDR2 sequences are MDHEN and SYDVKM. V trimming: 7 bases; J trimming: 4 bases; junction bases outside the gene matches: 10. The CDR3 length is 15 residues. CDR3 nucleotide sequence: TGTGCCAGCAACGACCGGGACAGGGATTCCTATGGCTACACCTTC. It codes for CASNDRDRDSYGYTF.

The chain carries TRBV20-1 and TRBJ1-1; no firm D call. Per germline, CDR1 DFQATT and CDR2 SNEGSKA (reference sequence). The V end lost 4 bases, the J end lost 3 bases, and 15 bases lay between the germline ends. The CDR3 contains 14 residues. CDR3 nucleotide sequence: TGCAGTGCTAAAGTGGGAGGTTTATACACTGAAGCTTTCTTT. It encodes CSAKVGGLYTEAFF.

V gene TRBV4-3 combines with J gene TRBJ2-2; 9 bases are shared with TRBD2. The germline V gene has CDR1 LGHNA and CDR2 YSLEER. V trimming: 4 bases; J trimming: 4 bases; junction bases outside the gene matches: 4. This CDR3 is 15 amino acids long. This chain's CDR3 is CASSRTSGSTGELFF. For the CDR3, the DNA is TGCGCCAGCAGCCGAACTAGCGGGTCCACCGGGGAGCTGTTTTTT.

This clonotype was counted many times. V usage is TRBV12-3 or TRBV12-4 and J usage is TRBJ2-7; 12 bases are a match to TRBD1. With 1 base clipped from V and 6 bases from J, the junction kept 10 bases outside the gene matches. The CDR3 spans 17 residues. The CDR3: CASSLVRLGTGGIEQYF. CDR3 DNA sequence: TGTGCCAGCAGTTTAGTAAGGCTCGGGACAGGGGGCATCGAGCAGTACTTC.

There are many counts of this clonotype. The rearrangement uses TRBV5-1 and TRBJ2-1, with unresolved D. This CDR3 is 13 amino acids long. In germline, CDR1 is SGHRS, CDR2 YFSETQ. V was pared by 2 bases and J by 5 bases, with 8 bases between. The CDR3 sequence: CASSFRRNNEQFF. CDR3 nucleotides: TGCGCCAGCAGCTTCCGCAGAAACAATGAGCAGTTCTTC.

This sequence joins TRBV29-1 and TRBJ2-1; 7 bases match TRBD2. V dropped 6 bases and J dropped 4; count of bases not matched to a gene: 6. CDR3 length equals 13 residues. The germline CDR1 and CDR2 sequences are SQVTM and ANQGSEA. CDR3 DNA sequence: TGCAGCGTCACTAGCGTTACTTACAATGAGCAGTTCTTC. As protein: CSVTSVTYNEQFF.

The CDR3 region is CSARGQGVPYEQYF. The CDR3, as DNA: TGCAGTGCTAGAGGGCAGGGGGTCCCTTACGAGCAGTACTTC. The chain uses TRBV20-1 and TRBJ2-7; 7 nucleotides agree with TRBD1. CDR1 DFQATT and CDR2 SNEGSKA come from the germline V gene (reference sequence). With V trimmed by 1 base and J by 4 bases, 7 bases remained unmatched. The CDR3 consists of 14 residues.

This clonotype has a handful of counts. This chain uses TRBV11-1 with TRBJ2-3; D not resolved. V shed 1 base and J shed 2 bases, with 16 bases lying between them. CDR1 is SGHAT, CDR2 FQDESV, per germline (reference sequence). There are 17 residues in the CDR3. For the CDR3, the DNA is TGTGCCAGCAGCTTAGGATGGATAGCTGGAAACACAGATACGCAGTATTTT. Translation: CASSLGWIAGNTDTQYF.

This clonotype occurred a few times. The chain has TRBV24-1 and TRBJ2-1; possibly TRBD2 for D (6 bases). Deletions cut 9 bases from V and 6 bases from J, with 11 bases between. CDR3 length: 12 residues. Per the germline V gene, CDR1 is KGHDR and CDR2 is SFDVKD. CDR3 sequence reads: CATSPAGNEQFF. The CDR3 DNA is TGTGCCACCTCGCCAGCGGGCAATGAGCAGTTCTTC.

This clonotype was picked up a small number of times. The CDR3 loop is CSVKKLQGATDTQYF. The CDR3 coding sequence is TGCAGTGTCAAGAAACTACAGGGGGCCACAGATACGCAGTATTTT. V is TRBV20-1 and J is TRBJ2-3; TRBD1 matches at 9 bases. Germline trimming cut 7 bases from V and 2 bases from J; bases unmatched to any gene: 10. The germline V gene has CDR1 DFQATT and CDR2 SNEGSKA (reference sequence). The length of the CDR3 is 15 residues.

As concerns this clonotype: A much more abundant neighbour one base away suggests this may be a read error. The gene calls are TRBV5-1 and TRBJ1-1; 7 nucleotides agree with TRBD1. Germline V CDR1 and CDR2: SGHRS, YFSETQ. The CDR3 totals 13 residues. The CDR3 spells CTSSWDRNTEAFF. Written as DNA, the CDR3 is TGCACCAGCAGTTGGGACAGGAACACTGAAGCTTTCTTT.

The V and J genes are TRBV9 and TRBJ2-1, with 13 nucleotides matching TRBD2. The CDR3 contains 17 residues. The V segment lost 3 bases and the J segment 6 bases; nucleotides outside the gene matches: 9. The germline gives CDR1 SGDLS, CDR2 YYNGEE. The CDR3 spells CASSAWTSGGPRNEQFF. DNA of the CDR3: TGTGCCAGCAGCGCGTGGACTAGCGGGGGCCCTCGCAATGAGCAGTTCTTC.

This clonotype was observed at least ten times. The gene calls are TRBV20-1 and TRBJ1-1; D unclear. The germline gives CDR1 DFQATT, CDR2 SNEGSKA (reference sequence). This CDR3 comprises 10 residues. V lost 1 base and J lost 8, with 5 bases in between. CDR3 sequence: CSARVGEAFF. Written as DNA, the CDR3 is TGCAGTGCTAGAGTGGGGGAAGCTTTCTTT.

This clonotype has more than one count but fewer than ten. J is TRBJ2-7 and V is TRBV20-1; D gene uncertain. The CDR3 is 13 amino acids. V was trimmed by 5 bases and J by 2 bases, leaving 13 bases between them. From germline, CDR1 is DFQATT and CDR2 SNEGSKA (reference sequence). CDR3: CSARNPFTYEQYF. The DNA for the CDR3 is TGCAGTGCTCGAAACCCCTTCACCTACGAGCAGTACTTC.

In its sample, this clonotype was seen a few times. This chain uses TRBV5-1 with TRBJ2-7; D gene unclear. Germline CDR1 is SGHRS and CDR2 is YFSETQ. V lost 0 bases and J 8 bases, leaving 15 bases between the germline ends. The CDR3 length is 14 residues. The CDR3 region is CASSLVGVGSQQYF. In nucleotides, the CDR3 is TGCGCCAGCAGCTTGGTAGGTGTCGGTTCGCAGCAGTACTTC.

This clonotype has at least ten counts. The V gene is TRBV5-8, the J gene TRBJ2-3, with a tentative D call TRBD2 (5 bases). This CDR3 contains 9 residues. Trimming took 10 bases from V and 8 from J, leaving 8 bases between them. Germline CDR1 is SGHTS and CDR2 is YDEGEE. CDR3 residues: CAAGGTQYF. The CDR3 nucleotides read TGTGCCGCGGGTGGTACGCAGTATTTT.

The chain carries TRBV20-1 and TRBJ1-6, with a tentative D call TRBD1 (5 bases). V lost 6 bases, J lost 8 bases, and 29 bases lay in between. Germline V gene sequence: CDR1 DFQATT, CDR2 SNEGSKA (reference sequence). The CDR3 length is 18 residues. Here the CDR3 DNA reads TGCAGTGCGCACGGATTTGCGGAAGGGGCAGTATCAGATTCACCCCTCCACTTT. Amino acid sequence: CSAHGFAEGAVSDSPLHF.

V and J are TRBV20-1 and TRBJ2-7; TRBD2 matches 11 bases. From germline, CDR1 is DFQATT and CDR2 SNEGSKA (reference sequence). The CDR3 has 13 residues. V trimming: 4 bases; J trimming: 4 bases; junction bases outside the gene matches: 3. The CDR3 nucleotides are TGCAGTGCTACGCCTAGCGGGAGGTACGAGCAGTACTTC. This sequence encodes CSATPSGRYEQYF.

This clonotype was counted ten times or more. The chain carries TRBV12-3 or TRBV12-4 and TRBJ1-2; D unresolved. V gave up 3 bases and J gave up 6 bases, with 8 bases separating them. The CDR3 runs 12 residues. The CDR3 spells CASSFTVDGYTF. The CDR3 coding sequence is TGTGCCAGCAGTTTTACGGTCGATGGCTACACCTTC.

This clonotype came up many times. The genes are TRBV10-3 and TRBJ2-2, with TRBD1 matching 8 bases. Unmatched junction bases numbered 6, after V lost 3 bases and J lost 6 bases. There are 15 residues in the CDR3. Germline loops: CDR1 ENHRY, CDR2 SYGVKD. The CDR3 DNA reads TGTGCCATCAGTGACCCGGGACAGGTCGCCGGGGAGCTGTTTTTT. Its protein is CAISDPGQVAGELFF.

As DNA, the CDR3 is TGTGCCAGCAGCTCCCGCAGCCAGGGGAACACCGGGGAGCTGTTTTTT. Amino acids: CASSSRSQGNTGELFF. This chain uses TRBV7-2 with TRBJ2-2; maybe TRBD1 (5 bases). Germline V CDR1 and CDR2: SGHTA, FQGNSA. Trimming cost V 4 bases and J 1 base, with 13 bases left between them. CDR3 length: 16 residues.

This clonotype appeared many times. V is TRBV5-1 and J is TRBJ1-1, with D unclear. Looked up from germline, CDR1 is SGHRS and CDR2 is YFSETQ. The V end was cut by 4 bases, the J end by 1 base, with 11 bases between. The CDR3 is made up of 14 amino acids. The CDR3: CASSTDGRNTEAFF. As DNA, the CDR3 is TGCGCCAGCAGCACCGATGGACGGAACACTGAAGCTTTCTTT.